Listed here are 26 T cell receptor beta chains from one sample, sequenced in a study of CD8+CD57+ T cells in acquired aplastic anemia. Genomic DNA, the template, was used for profiling of the TCR beta VDJ and CDR3. TCRdb processed the reads anew with MiXCR; each CDR3 protein has one entry. The sample contains about 210,000 distinct CDR3 sequences, 34% of which appear only once. Sequenced material: sorted CD4+, CD8+, or CD8+CD57+ T cells (not recorded which) from PBMCs. The receptors derive from a human donor in good health, serving as a control.

In regard to this clonotype: With a much larger clone just one base away, this may be a read error. This rearrangement joins TRBV10-3 to TRBJ1-6; D call uncertain. The CDR3 covers 15 residues. CDR1 is ENHRY, CDR2 SYGVKD, per germline. V was shortened by 10 bases and J by 7 bases, with 20 bases between the two germline ends. CDR3 sequence: CASNLGSGGNSPLHF. The CDR3 DNA sequence: TGTGCCAGCAATCTCGGTTCTGGAGGGAATTCACCCCTCCACTTT.

This clonotype has more than one count but fewer than ten. This chain connects TRBV7-6 to TRBJ2-1; 8 nucleotides agree with TRBD2. CDR1 and CDR2 from the germline V gene are SGHVS and FNYEAQ. The trim removed 2 bases at V and 0 bases at J, leaving 3 bases unmatched. The CDR3 contains 16 residues. The CDR3 DNA sequence: TGTGCCAGCAGCTTATTAGCGGGGAGCTCCTACAATGAGCAGTTCTTC. It specifies CASSLLAGSSYNEQFF. Together with reference TRBV7-6 and TRBJ2-1, the CDR3 gives the full variable domain: GAGVSQSPRYKVTKRGQDVALRCDPISGHVSLYWYRQALGQGPEFLTYFNYEAQQDKSGLPNDRFSAERPEGSISTLTIQRTEQRDSAMYRCASSLLAGSSYNEQFFGPGTRLTVL.

This clonotype was seen ten or more times. The gene calls are TRBV14 and TRBJ2-5; D is perhaps TRBD2 (6 bases). The V gene lost 0 bases and the J gene lost 2 bases, with 13 bases spanning the gap. The CDR3 totals 16 residues. Germline V gene sequence: CDR1 SGHDN, CDR2 FVKESK. The CDR3 region has the DNA TGTGCCAGCAGCCAAGATCGGGGGAAGATACAAGAGACCCAGTACTTC. It encodes CASSQDRGKIQETQYF.

On this clonotype itself: This CDR3 is missing its conserved last phenylalanine or tryptophan, likely due to a read error. In DNA, the CDR3 is TGTGCCAGCAGTCGGGAGGCACTCAATGAGCAGTTCTCC. This codes for CASSREALNEQFS. The rearrangement joins TRBV27 to TRBJ2-1; 7 bases agree with TRBD2. CDR3 size: 13 residues. V was pared by 5 bases and J by 6 bases, with 4 bases of the junction left unmatched. Germline CDR1 and CDR2: MNHEY and SMNVEV (reference sequence).

For this clonotype: A much more abundant neighbour one base away suggests this may be a read error. This chain connects TRBV11-2 to TRBJ1-1, with no clear D. The CDR3 loop spans 13 amino acids. Germline CDR1 reads SGHAT; CDR2 reads FQNNGV. The CDR3 loop is CVSSSTYGTEAFF. The CDR3 DNA reads TGTGTCAGCAGCTCAACGTACGGGACTGAAGCTTTCTTT.

This clonotype has a handful of counts. This chain connects TRBV5-1 to TRBJ1-1; 8 bases line up with TRBD1. V was clipped by 0 bases and J by 5 bases; unmatched bases: 6. Germline values: CDR1 SGHRS, CDR2 YFSETQ. The CDR3 covers 15 residues. CDR3 in DNA: TGCGCCAGCAGCTTGGCCCCGACAGGGGAAACTGAAGCTTTCTTT. Its translation: CASSLAPTGETEAFF.

Many counts were recorded for this clonotype. This chain uses TRBV7-8 with TRBJ1-6; D perhaps matches TRBD1 (5 bases). CDR3 length equals 15 residues. Per germline, CDR1 SGHVS and CDR2 FQNEAQ. V lost 3 bases and J 6 bases, leaving 12 bases between the germline ends. This CDR3 reads CASSFSRGINSPLHF. CDR3 in DNA: TGTGCCAGCAGCTTCTCGCGGGGGATTAATTCACCCCTCCACTTT. The full variable domain, in which reference TRBV7-8 and TRBJ1-6 provide the parts outside the CDR3, is GAGVSQSPRYKVAKRGQDVALRCDPISGHVSLFWYQQALGQGPEFLTYFQNEAQLDKSGLPSDRFFAERPEGSVSTLKIQRTQQEDSAVYLCASSFSRGINSPLHFGNGTRLTVT.

Details on this clonotype: A much more abundant neighbour one base away suggests this may be a read error. The chain recombines TRBV7-9 with TRBJ2-1; D is unclear. The germline CDR1 and CDR2 sequences are SEHNR and FQNEAQ (reference sequence). The CDR3 runs 12 residues. The CDR3, as DNA: TGCGCCAGCAGCATTCCAGGTTACGAGCAGTTCTTC. It is translated as CASSIPGYEQFF.

Of note for this clonotype: Lacking the conserved final phenylalanine or tryptophan, this CDR3 likely reflects a read error. It is unclear where the CDR3 begins or ends on the DNA, so no DNA is shown, and the CDR3 is as TCRdb lists it. V gene TRBV29-1 combines with J gene TRBJ1-4. The length of the CDR3 is 9 amino acids, counting both ends. Germline loops: CDR1 SQVTM, CDR2 ANQGSEA. The CDR3: CSVEGRTSY.

V usage is TRBV2 and J usage is TRBJ2-5, with D tentatively TRBD1 or TRBD2 (5 bases each). The CDR3 loop spans 14 amino acids. The germline V gene encodes CDR1 SNHLY and CDR2 FYNNEI. V dropped 6 bases and J dropped 8 bases, with 19 bases sitting between them. The CDR3 spells CASSRRGGGSTQYF. As DNA, the CDR3 is TGTGCCAGCAGCCGAAGGGGTGGGGGTAGTACCCAGTACTTC.

Turning to this clonotype: A clone one base away is much larger, so this may be a read error. The rearrangement links TRBV7-2 to TRBJ1-2; 7 bases align to TRBD1. In germline, CDR1 is SGHTA, CDR2 FQGNSA. This CDR3 comprises 15 residues. The CDR3 loop reads CAGSLTTGTMWGYTF. CDR3 DNA sequence: TGTGCCGGCAGCCTGACGACAGGGACAATGTGGGGCTACACCTTC.

This clonotype has ten or more counts. V and J are TRBV14 and TRBJ1-3; D not certain. There are 11 residues in the CDR3. The V end was cut by 5 bases, the J end by 1 base, with 0 bases between. Germline-derived CDR1 and CDR2 are SGHDN and FVKESK. CDR3: CASSSGNTIYF. Written as DNA, the CDR3 is TGTGCCAGCAGCTCTGGAAACACCATATATTTT.

This clonotype was counted at least ten times. The chain recombines TRBV10-1 with TRBJ2-7; TRBD2 matches at 8 bases. V was clipped by 6 bases and J by 2 bases; unmatched bases: 3. The CDR3 loop spans 13 amino acids. Germline V CDR1 and CDR2: WNHNN, SYGVQD (reference sequence). Written as DNA, the CDR3 is TGCGCCAGCAGCCTTAGCGGGACCTACGAGCAGTACTTC. It is translated as CASSLSGTYEQYF.

The chain combines TRBV25-1 with TRBJ1-4, with no clear D. The CDR3 loop spans 15 amino acids. Trimming took off 7 bases at V and 0 bases at J, with 12 bases between the two ends. CDR1 is MGHDK, CDR2 SYGVNS, per germline. CDR3 in amino acids: CASTNWGATNEKLFF. CDR3 coding DNA: TGTGCCAGCACCAATTGGGGTGCAACTAATGAAAAACTGTTTTTT.

In this sample, this clonotype turned up many times. The chain uses TRBV7-3 and TRBJ2-2, with D perhaps matching TRBD1 or TRBD2 (6 bases each). The CDR3 is made up of 13 amino acids. The germline V and J ends were trimmed by 4 bases and 6 bases, with 9 bases remaining between them. In germline, CDR1 is SGHTA, CDR2 FQGTGA. CDR3 sequence reads: CASSSGGAGELFF. CDR3 nucleotides: TGTGCCAGCAGCTCCGGGGGCGCCGGGGAGCTGTTTTTT.

The J gene is TRBJ2-2, the V gene TRBV6-1; D gene uncertain. Germline-derived CDR1 and CDR2 are MNHNS and SASEGT. The CDR3 is 14 residues long. The ends were cut back, 5 bases at V and 3 bases at J, with 10 bases in the middle. CDR3 region: CASSQFRDTGELFF. For the CDR3, the DNA is TGTGCCAGCAGTCAATTTAGGGACACCGGGGAGCTGTTTTTT.

This clonotype appeared a few times. The CDR3 DNA reads as TGTGCCAGCAGCTTAAATCGAAGAGAGCTGAGCTCCTACAATGAGCAGTTCTTC. Translated: CASSLNRRELSSYNEQFF. The chain is built from TRBV7-3 and TRBJ2-1; the D is unclear. The CDR3 is made up of 18 amino acids. Trimming pared 1 base from V and 0 bases from J, leaving 16 bases between. The V gene's germline CDR1 is SGHTA and CDR2 FQGTGA.

This clonotype was seen ten or more times. This chain joins TRBV19 and TRBJ1-5; possibly TRBD1 for D (5 bases). The CDR3 is made up of 13 amino acids. V was shortened by 8 bases and J by 5 bases, with 13 bases between the two germline ends. Germline-derived CDR1 and CDR2 are LNHDA and SQIVND (reference sequence). DNA for the CDR3: TGTGCCAGTGGTGCAGGGAGGTATCAGCCCCAGCATTTT. It specifies CASGAGRYQPQHF.

Many counts were recorded for this clonotype. The V call is TRBV7-2, the J call TRBJ2-7, with TRBD1 identical over 7 bases. Trimming at V came to 2 bases and at J to 0 bases, leaving 4 bases not matched to a gene. Germline-derived CDR1 and CDR2 are SGHTA and FQGNSA. The CDR3 sequence is 15 residues long. CDR3: CASSLQGGISYEQYF. Here the CDR3 DNA reads TGTGCCAGCAGCTTACAAGGGGGCATCTCCTACGAGCAGTACTTC.

Only a few counts were recorded for this clonotype. The genes are TRBV3-1 and TRBJ1-2; D is perhaps TRBD1 (5 bases). Germline CDR1 reads LGHDT; CDR2 reads YNNKEL (reference sequence). The CDR3 covers 19 residues. The V gene lost 1 base and the J gene lost 4 bases, with 25 bases spanning the gap. CDR3 loop: CASSQVGDPRESGLYGYTF. In DNA, the CDR3 is TGTGCCAGCAGCCAAGTAGGGGACCCGAGAGAGTCGGGCCTCTATGGCTACACCTTC.

As concerns this clonotype: The conserved final phenylalanine or tryptophan is absent from the CDR3, which likely points to a read error. The V and J genes are TRBV7-9 and TRBJ2-7, with D hard to call. Germline V gene sequence: CDR1 SEHNR, CDR2 FQNEAQ (reference sequence). This CDR3 has 15 amino acids. V was cut by 0 bases and J by 2 bases, with 11 bases left in between. CDR3 region: CASSLASVATYEQYL. CDR3 in DNA: TGTGCCAGCAGCTTAGCGTCGGTGGCGACCTACGAGCAGTACCTC.

A note on this clonotype: The CDR3 ends on some other residue instead of the conserved phenylalanine or tryptophan, so this is likely a read error. This chain links TRBV12-3 or TRBV12-4 with TRBJ1-1; 8 bases are shared with TRBD1. J gave up 5 bases and V 3 bases, and 8 bases lay outside the gene matches. This CDR3 contains 15 residues. CDR3 DNA: TGTGCCAGCAGTTTCCAAGCGACAGGGGATACTGAAGCTTTCTCT. Translated, it gives CASSFQATGDTEAFS.

There are many counts of this clonotype. The genes are TRBV24-1 and TRBJ2-1, with 12 bases aligning to TRBD2. Trimming cost V 5 bases and J 8 bases; bases outside gene matches: 3. From germline, CDR1 is KGHDR and CDR2 SFDVKD. This CDR3 spans 14 amino acids. CDR3 in DNA: TGTGCCACCAGTGCTAGCGGGAGGGTGGATGAGCAGTTCTTC. Protein product: CATSASGRVDEQFF.

This clonotype has ten or more counts. The chain combines TRBV2 with TRBJ1-1, with TRBD1 matching 10 bases. Unmatched junction bases numbered 11, after V lost 9 bases and J lost 4 bases. There are 15 residues in the CDR3. Per germline, CDR1 SNHLY and CDR2 FYNNEI. The CDR3 loop reads CARARARTGGTEAFF. In DNA, the CDR3 is TGTGCCAGAGCGAGAGCCAGGACAGGGGGCACTGAAGCTTTCTTT.

This clonotype was observed at least ten times. The chain uses TRBV29-1 and TRBJ1-1; TRBD1 might be the D (6 bases). The CDR3 contains 12 residues. V dropped 5 bases and J dropped 8 bases, with 15 bases sitting between them. Per germline, CDR1 SQVTM and CDR2 ANQGSEA. In nucleotides, the CDR3 is TGCAGCGTTCTCGGGGGCTGGGCCGAAGCTTTCTTT. The encoded protein is CSVLGGWAEAFF. Combining the CDR3 with reference TRBV29-1 and TRBJ1-1 gives the whole variable domain SAVISQKPSRDICQRGTSLTIQCQVDSQVTMMFWYRQQPGQSLTLIATANQGSEATYESGFVIDKFPISRPNLTFSTLTVSNMSPEDSSIYLCSVLGGWAEAFFGQGTRLTVV.

In its sample, this clonotype was seen many times. The chain joins TRBV15 to TRBJ1-4, with D perhaps matching TRBD1 (5 bases). The CDR3 extends over 15 amino acids. CDR1 is LNHNV and CDR2 is YYDKDF in the germline V gene (reference sequence). Trimming took off 0 bases at V and 5 bases at J, with 10 bases between the two ends. The CDR3 DNA sequence: TGTGCCACCAGCAGAGATCGGGCAGGGAATGAAAAACTGTTTTTT. Encoded protein: CATSRDRAGNEKLFF.